This TCR beta chain was observed in a study of shared clonotypes between healthy human individuals. As for the study in general: The cohort had two women and three men, ages 18 to 49.

Study-level results: Four donors held around 5% of naive CD4 clonotypes in common.

The ends were cut back, 1 base at V and 6 bases at J, with 14 bases in the middle. Per germline, CDR1 KGHSH and CDR2 LQKENI. The CDR3 has 15 amino acids. This clone was seen once. The antigen is undetermined. In the authors' workflow: Owing to the provision of junction-only sequences devoid of quality scores by immunoSEQ, filtering differed. Assay used: immunoSEQ multiplex PCR; TCRdb lists only in-frame clones, some missing. V and J calls and clone size are as listed in that table; D and trimming were resolved from the DNA. This table holds 1.5 million to 1.9 million clones, 95% to 99% found once. The receptor comes from a man younger than 45 in good health. Sequencing input: naive CD4+ T cells sorted from blood. The subset was: CD45RA+ positively selected. The rearrangement links TRBV18 to TRBJ2-3; no reliable D call. For the CDR3, the DNA is TGTGCCAGCTCACCACAGGGTCCTAAATGGGATACGCAGTATTTT. Its protein product is CASSPQGPKWDTQYF.